There are a few counts of the clone carrying this T cell receptor (beta chain). This sample was taken from a study of blood T cell repertoires in COVID-19. Study summary: The samples span acute and convalescent COVID-19 from the United States, Italy and Spain. Sample material is recorded as cDNA or gDNA derived from T cells, B-cell-depleted T cells, or PBMCs.

In the original workflow: Estimation of nucleated cell counts was performed using reference gene primer amplification. Here immunoSEQ multiplex PCR was the method, and the copy in TCRdb shows in-frame clones only, minus some. The V and J calls and the clone size are those of that table, but D and trimming were determined from the DNA. The table includes 250,000 to 300,000 clones, 75% to 90% detected once. Seattle's enrolled individuals joined amid active infection and were then monitored longitudinally. The TCR was taken from an older woman with COVID-19, enrolled during active disease. Source material: peripheral blood.

CDR3 DNA sequence: TGTGCCAGCCAGCGGGATCCGAACACTGAAGCTTTCTTT. It specifies CASQRDPNTEAFF. The chain combines TRBV5-4 with TRBJ1-1; no clear D gene. Trimming removed 7 bases at V and 1 base at J, with 11 bases between. Per germline, CDR1 SGHNT and CDR2 YYREEE (reference sequence). This CDR3 comprises 13 residues. Looking up the rest from reference TRBV5-4 and TRBJ1-1 gives the full variable domain: ETGVTQSPTHLIKTRGQQVTLRCSSQSGHNTVSWYQQALGQGPQFIFQYYREEENGRGNFPPRFSGLQFPNYSSELNVNALELDDSALYLCASQRDPNTEAFFGQGTRLTVV.